This T cell receptor beta chain was recorded in a study of T cell responses to AZD1222 COVID-19 vaccine. General study findings and limits: At baseline, just a handful of AZD1222 recipients tested seropositive. Two AZD1222 administrations were followed by greater Spike-specific TCR breadth and depth. Repertoire samples came only from after the peak T cell response. Among the donors, most were white British and more were female, and clonal diversity was possibly underestimated.

Points on this clone: Its target is unknown.

CDR1 and CDR2 (germline): LNHDA, SQIVND (reference sequence). The CDR3 totals 16 residues. V was pared by 4 bases and J by 2 bases, with 16 bases between. TCRdb keeps only in-frame clones here, not all; method: immunoSEQ multiplex PCR. There are fewer than 200,000 clones in the sample; around 88% occur only once, and approximately 10% lies in the top ten. The chain recombines TRBV19 with TRBJ2-3; no reliable D call. The source is an adult who received the AZD1222 COVID-19 vaccine. Source: peripheral blood, taken 28 days after the second AZD1222 dose. This CDR3 is CASSTLDSDPTDTQYF. DNA for the CDR3: TGTGCCAGTAGTACCCTAGACTCGGACCCCACAGATACGCAGTATTTT.